The clone carrying this T cell receptor (beta chain) has a handful of counts. Its antigen remains unknown. The data stem from a study of blood T cells in healthy people across ages. Points from the study as a whole: Older age coincided with a roughly linear decline in TCR beta diversity per million T cells. The unsorted PBMCs prevented any conclusive comparison of naive versus antigen-experienced cells.

Together with a sample-barcoded 5' primer, a J-beta primer mix was included in a second PCR lasting roughly 6 to 12 cycles. In TCRdb, the 5' RACE reads were re-called with MiXCR into one record per CDR3 protein. The table shows 720,000 or so distinct CDR3 sequences, with approximately 40% occurring only once. The CDR3 is 15 residues long. Germline lookup yields CDR1 MNHNY and CDR2 SVGAGI (reference sequence). The trim removed 5 bases at V and 2 bases at J, leaving 6 bases unmatched. The clonotype originates from an older man in good health. This chain connects TRBV6-6 to TRBJ2-1; TRBD2 aligns across 7 bases. Sequenced sample: blood. The CDR3 is CASSGREGTYNEQFF. DNA of the CDR3: TGTGCCAGCAGTGGGAGGGAGGGCACCTACAATGAGCAGTTCTTC.